The sequence of this T cell receptor (beta chain) was determined in a study of blood T cell repertoires in COVID-19 (dated by TCRdb to 2018 to 2020). Some background on the complete study: Collaborator samples came from the United States, Italy and Spain and covered acute and convalescent phases of COVID-19. The prospective study material was composed of cDNA or gDNA derived from T cells, B-cell-depleted T cells, or PBMCs. The dataset comprised deeply sampled blood TCRbeta repertoires from subjects exposed to, actively infected with, or recovered from COVID-19. The repertoires were released in a freely available public database meant as a resource for research on the immune response to SARS-CoV-2. Samples came from the ongoing ImmuneRACE study (first 160 participants) plus 1,254 subjects from 6 global collaborators. Sample metadata almost always included a de-identified subject ID, COVID-19 status, age in years and sex. Where available, HLA class I and class II types were obtained from metadata supplied by the sample provider rather than from assay-based typing. What the authors observed across the whole study: Clinical and demographic metadata were provided uncurated, with the amount varying by source and participant.

V is cut back by 0 bases and J by 3 bases, with 4 bases in the junction unmatched. From its cysteine to its phenylalanine, the CDR3 spans 17 amino acids. The DNA shown is the 51-base CDR3, in frame from base 1. The germline V gene (reference sequence) provides CDR1 WNHNN and CDR2 SYGVQD. Participants in the prospective study were enrolled through a virtual design, were aged about 18 to 100 years, and lived in some 24 United States geographic areas. In the prospective study, participants were assigned to cohorts based on the clinical history participants reported in a screening survey and a study questionnaire. ImmuneRACE Cohort 3 recovered participants were defined by two consecutive negative NP/OP PCR tests, healthcare professional clearance, or symptom resolution. Mobile phlebotomists in the prospective study collected whole blood, serum and a nasopharyngeal or oropharyngeal swab from every participant. Over a roughly two-month period, participants in the prospective study had the option of providing additional blood draws and questionnaires. Before DNA extraction, prospective study blood samples were shipped either frozen or at room temperature.

TCRbeta CDR3 regions were amplified from genomic DNA using the immunoSEQ Assay, a bias-controlled multiplex PCR. Concerning the study's data processing: The number of nucleated cells in each sample was estimated by amplification of reference gene primers within the assay. Sequence reads were collapsed and filtered to measure the absolute abundance of every unique TCRbeta CDR3 rearrangement. For each sample, productive Simpson clonality was calculated by taking the square root of Simpson's diversity index across productive rearrangements. TCRdb holds this immuneACCESS table with in-frame rearrangements only. Some clones are missing; in checked studies, unresolved V genes explain under half, and the rest has no known cause. The DNA gave D and trimming, while V, J and clone size come from that table. The sample records over 200,000 clones, 85% to 90% of which are singletons. About 14% of the sample is in the top ten clones.

On this clone itself: No antigen is known for it. No base qualities exist here, and no much larger clone lies one base off it.

This sequence was found in a man aged 18-30 years who had recovered from COVID-19. The rearranged chain carries TRBV10-1 and TRBJ2-1; 11 bases in the junction line up with TRBD2. Sequencing was carried out using PBMCs or T cells enriched from blood (not recorded which). The CDR3 region has the sequence CASSESVAGGFYNEQFF. The nucleotide sequence is TGCGCCAGCAGTGAGTCGGTAGCGGGAGGGTTCTACAATGAGCAGTTCTTC.